This T cell receptor (beta chain) emerged from a study of T-cell memory formation after mild COVID-19. Points from the study as a whole: Contracting CD4+ clones sat mainly in CM and EM; CD8+ in EMRA.

The ends lost 9 bases at V and 4 bases at J; junction bases unmatched: 15. This CDR3 contains 16 residues. The germline V gene has CDR1 KGHDR and CDR2 SFDVKD. One entry per CDR3 protein, called by TCRdb with MiXCR from the 5' RACE reads. The profile shows some 250,000 distinct CDR3 sequences, roughly 17% of them singletons. Concerning this clonotype: What it recognizes is unknown.

The sequenced sample was PBMCs or a T cell subset sorted from them (not recorded which). The chain is built from TRBV24-1 and TRBJ2-3; 7 positions match TRBD1. This TCR derives from a man between 18 and 35 years old who had mild COVID-19 (a few samples of this study predate the infection). Cell type and time point are not known. CDR3 protein: CATSGSTGEGSDTQYF. The DNA for the CDR3 is TGTGCCACCTCGGGGTCCACAGGGGAAGGTTCAGATACGCAGTATTTT.